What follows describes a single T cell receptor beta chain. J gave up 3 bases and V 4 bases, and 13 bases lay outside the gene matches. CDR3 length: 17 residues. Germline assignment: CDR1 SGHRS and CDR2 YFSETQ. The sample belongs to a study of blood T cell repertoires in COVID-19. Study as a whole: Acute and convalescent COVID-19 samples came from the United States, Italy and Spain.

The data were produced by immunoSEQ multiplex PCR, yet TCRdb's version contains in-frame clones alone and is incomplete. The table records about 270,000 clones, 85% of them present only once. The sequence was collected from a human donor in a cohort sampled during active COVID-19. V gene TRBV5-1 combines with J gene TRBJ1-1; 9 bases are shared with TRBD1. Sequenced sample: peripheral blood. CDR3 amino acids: CASSGGQGLWEDTEAFF. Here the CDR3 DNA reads TGCGCCAGCAGCGGCGGACAGGGGCTATGGGAGGACACTGAAGCTTTCTTT.